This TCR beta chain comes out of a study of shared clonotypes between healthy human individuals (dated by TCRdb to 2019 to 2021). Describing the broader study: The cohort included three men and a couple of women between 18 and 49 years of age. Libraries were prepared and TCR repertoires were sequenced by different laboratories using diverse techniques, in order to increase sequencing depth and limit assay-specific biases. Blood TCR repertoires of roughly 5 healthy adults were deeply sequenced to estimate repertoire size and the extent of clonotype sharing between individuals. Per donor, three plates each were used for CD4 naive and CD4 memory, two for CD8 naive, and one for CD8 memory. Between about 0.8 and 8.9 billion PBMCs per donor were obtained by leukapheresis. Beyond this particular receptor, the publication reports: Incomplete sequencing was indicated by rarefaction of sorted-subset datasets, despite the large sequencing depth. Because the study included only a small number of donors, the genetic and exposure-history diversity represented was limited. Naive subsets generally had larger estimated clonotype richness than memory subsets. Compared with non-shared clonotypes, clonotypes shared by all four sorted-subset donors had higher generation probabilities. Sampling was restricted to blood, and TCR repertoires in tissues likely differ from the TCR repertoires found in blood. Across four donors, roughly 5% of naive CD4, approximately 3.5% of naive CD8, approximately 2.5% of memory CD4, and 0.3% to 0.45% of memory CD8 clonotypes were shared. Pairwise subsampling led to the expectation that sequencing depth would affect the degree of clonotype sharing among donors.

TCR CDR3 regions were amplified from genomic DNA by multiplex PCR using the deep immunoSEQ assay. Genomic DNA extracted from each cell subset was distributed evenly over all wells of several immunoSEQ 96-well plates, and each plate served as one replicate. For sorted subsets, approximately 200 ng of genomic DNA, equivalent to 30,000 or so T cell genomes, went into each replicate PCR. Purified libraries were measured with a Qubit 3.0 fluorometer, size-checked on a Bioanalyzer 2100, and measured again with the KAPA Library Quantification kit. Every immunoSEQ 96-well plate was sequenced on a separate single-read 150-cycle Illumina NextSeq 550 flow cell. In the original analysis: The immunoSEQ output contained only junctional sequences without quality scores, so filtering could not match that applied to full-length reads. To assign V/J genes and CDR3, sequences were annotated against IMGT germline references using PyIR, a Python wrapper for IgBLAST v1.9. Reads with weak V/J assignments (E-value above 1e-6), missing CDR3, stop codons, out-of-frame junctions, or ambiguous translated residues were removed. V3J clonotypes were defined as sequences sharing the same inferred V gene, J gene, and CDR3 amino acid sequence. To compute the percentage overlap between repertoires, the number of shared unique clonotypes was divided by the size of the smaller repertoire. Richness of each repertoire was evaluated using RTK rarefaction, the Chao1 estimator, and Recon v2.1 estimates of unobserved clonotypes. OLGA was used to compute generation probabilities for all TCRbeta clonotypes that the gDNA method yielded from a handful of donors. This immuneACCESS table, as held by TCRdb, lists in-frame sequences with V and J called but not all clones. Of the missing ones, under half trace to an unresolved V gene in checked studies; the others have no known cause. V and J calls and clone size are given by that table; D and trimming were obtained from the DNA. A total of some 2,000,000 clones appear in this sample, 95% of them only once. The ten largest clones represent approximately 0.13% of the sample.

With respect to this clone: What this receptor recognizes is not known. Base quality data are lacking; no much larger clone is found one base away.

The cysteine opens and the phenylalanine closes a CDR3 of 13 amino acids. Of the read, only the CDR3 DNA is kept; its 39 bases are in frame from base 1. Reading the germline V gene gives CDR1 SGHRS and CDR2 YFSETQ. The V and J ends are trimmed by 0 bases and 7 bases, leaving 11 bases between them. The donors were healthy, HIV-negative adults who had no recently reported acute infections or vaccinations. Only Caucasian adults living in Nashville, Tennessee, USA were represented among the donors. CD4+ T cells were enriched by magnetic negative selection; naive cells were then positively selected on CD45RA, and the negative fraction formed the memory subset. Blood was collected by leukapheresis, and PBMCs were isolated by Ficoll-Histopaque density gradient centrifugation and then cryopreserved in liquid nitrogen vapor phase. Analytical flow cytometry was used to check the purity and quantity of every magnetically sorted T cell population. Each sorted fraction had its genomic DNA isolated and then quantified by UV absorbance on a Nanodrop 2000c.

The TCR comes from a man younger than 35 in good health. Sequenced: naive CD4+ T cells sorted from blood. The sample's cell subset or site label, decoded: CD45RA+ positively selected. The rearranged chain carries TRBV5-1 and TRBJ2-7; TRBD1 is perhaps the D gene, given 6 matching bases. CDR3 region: CASSLGQALEQYF. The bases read TGCGCCAGCAGCTTGGGACAGGCCCTGGAGCAGTACTTC.